This T cell receptor beta chain is from a study of T cells in Graves' hyperthyroidism and ophthalmopathy. In the study overall: Peripheral blood collection took place at initial diagnosis, before any treatment.

Only a few counts were recorded for this clonotype. Its antigen remains unidentified. General study points: Among clonotypes expanded in thyroid above 0.001, most were also found in blood.

Lactation, pregnancy, other autoimmune disease or uncontrolled infection excluded patients. CDR1 is SNHLY and CDR2 is FYNNEI in the germline V gene. The CDR3 totals 16 residues. The junction had 7 bases not matched to a gene; V was cut back by 0 bases and J by 7 bases. Using RNA transcripts as the source, TCR beta CDR3 regions were amplified. The TCR CDR3 was amplified in a first-round RT-PCR using the HTBI primer set. TCRdb ran MiXCR on the multiplex PCR reads and lists one entry per CDR3 protein. Among fewer than 800,000 distinct CDR3 sequences, about a sixth were seen once, and the ten largest hold roughly 8%.

This receptor was identified in a man aged 18 to 29 with Graves' hyperthyroidism. J is TRBJ2-1 and V is TRBV2; 9 bases match TRBD2. The specimen was blood. The CDR3 region has the DNA TGTGCCAGCAGTGAAGCGCTAGCGGGGTCCGGGAATGAGCAGTTCTTC. Protein: CASSEALAGSGNEQFF.